This is a list of T cell receptor beta chains from one sample in a study of blood T cell repertoires in COVID-19. Assay used: immunoSEQ multiplex PCR; TCRdb lists only in-frame clones, some missing. The profile shows more than 85,000 clones, 80% to 90% of them singletons. The material sequenced was peripheral blood. These receptors were taken from a woman between 70 and 85 years old with acute or convalescent COVID-19. Both conserved end residues are part of each CDR3. D genes are given only for firm matches. A clone size is listed for some rows: how often the clone was seen (once, few, many), or a class if it is expanded.

CDR3aa	CDR3nt	j_gene	v_gene	len	d_gene	abundance
CASSPGGAYGYTF	TGTGCCAGCAGCCCAGGGGGCGCTTATGGCTACACCTTC	TRBJ1-2	TRBV7-9	13	TRBD1	few
CASSLTSPPGDTQYF	TGTGCCAGCAGCTTAACCTCCCCCCCCGGAGATACGCAGTATTTT	TRBJ2-3	TRBV7-6	15	NA	NA
CASSFHGTGGTNQPQHF	TGTGCCAGCAGCTTTCACGGGACAGGGGGGACCAATCAGCCCCAGCATTTT	TRBJ1-5	TRBV5-8	17	TRBD1	NA
CASRGRGREQFF	TGTGCCAGCAGAGGCAGGGGGCGTGAGCAGTTCTTC	TRBJ2-1	TRBV12-3/TRBV12-4	12	TRBD1	NA
CASSLSSGFGPTEAFF	TGCGCCAGCAGCTTAAGCTCAGGATTTGGTCCTACTGAAGCTTTCTTT	TRBJ1-1	TRBV5-1	16	NA	NA
CASSYSWEGYGYTF	TGTGCCAGCAGTTACAGTTGGGAGGGCTACGGCTACACCTTC	TRBJ1-2	TRBV6-2/TRBV6-3	14	NA	NA
CASSPLAGGIYGYTF	TGCGCCAGCAGCCCCTTGGCGGGGGGCATCTATGGCTACACCTTC	TRBJ1-2	TRBV4-3	15	NA	NA
CASSLRQGRGESYNSPLHF	TGTGCCAGCAGCTTAAGACAGGGTAGAGGCGAATCCTATAATTCACCCCTCCACTTT	TRBJ1-6	TRBV7-3	19	TRBD1	NA
CASSEVARANQPQHF	TGTGCCAGCAGTGAAGTGGCCAGGGCGAATCAGCCCCAGCATTTT	TRBJ1-5	TRBV2	15	NA	once
CASRGQFNTEAFF	TGTGCAAGTCGCGGACAGTTTAACACTGAAGCTTTCTTT	TRBJ1-1	TRBV12-2	13	NA	NA
CASSQEAGAPRETQYF	TGTGCCAGCAGCCAAGAAGCAGGGGCCCCCAGGGAGACCCAGTACTTC	TRBJ2-5	TRBV3-1/TRBV3-2	16	NA	few
CASSIGRLRATNTEAFF	TGTGCCAGTAGTATAGGGCGATTGAGGGCCACGAACACTGAAGCTTTCTTT	TRBJ1-1	TRBV19	17	NA	NA
CAIGTGPSYEQYF	TGTGCCATCGGGACAGGACCCTCCTACGAGCAGTACTTC	TRBJ2-7	TRBV10-3	13	TRBD1	NA
CASSQDFGQSDGYTF	TGCGCCAGCAGCCAAGATTTTGGACAGTCTGATGGCTACACCTTC	TRBJ1-2	TRBV4-3	15	NA	NA
CASSTGLAGNNEQFF	TGCGCCAGCAGCACCGGACTAGCGGGAAACAATGAGCAGTTCTTC	TRBJ2-1	TRBV5-1	15	TRBD2	NA
CASSSVSRGIGYTF	TGTGCCAGCAGCTCCGTAAGCAGGGGGATTGGCTACACCTTC	TRBJ1-2	TRBV11-2	14	TRBD1	NA
CASSSRRQGRETQYF	TGTGCCAGCAGTTCTCGCAGACAGGGAAGGGAGACCCAGTACTTC	TRBJ2-5	TRBV6-6	15	TRBD1	NA
CASSSTGGTETQYF	TGCGCCAGCAGCTCCACAGGGGGGACAGAGACCCAGTACTTC	TRBJ2-5	TRBV5-1	14	TRBD1	NA
CASSSGQGGTGELFF	TGTGCCAGCAGCTCAGGACAGGGTGGCACCGGGGAGCTGTTTTTT	TRBJ2-2	TRBV7-2	15	TRBD1	NA
CASSSQGQGRYGYTF	TGTGCCAGCAGCTCCCAGGGACAGGGTCGCTATGGCTACACCTTC	TRBJ1-2	TRBV7-2	15	TRBD1	NA
CASSLNQALHF	TGTGCCAGCAGCTTAAATCAGGCACTCCACTTT	TRBJ1-6	TRBV7-9	11	NA	NA
CASSFSQGGEKLFF	TGTGCCAGCAGCTTCAGTCAGGGGGGTGAAAAACTGTTTTTT	TRBJ1-4	TRBV5-8	14	TRBD1	few
CASSLMVRGVGGNTIYF	TGTGCCAGCAGCTTAATGGTCAGGGGAGTAGGAGGAAACACCATATATTTT	TRBJ1-3	TRBV7-8	17	NA	NA
CASSPRAPGGTGELFF	TGTGCCAGCTCACCACGGGCACCCGGGGGCACCGGGGAGCTGTTTTTT	TRBJ2-2	TRBV18	16	NA	many
CASSLGRRSGNTIYF	TGTGCCAGCAGCTTGGGCAGGCGCTCTGGAAACACCATATATTTT	TRBJ1-3	TRBV5-5	15	NA	NA
CASSHGTGHSGNTIYF	TGTGCCAGCAGCCATGGGACAGGACACTCTGGAAACACCATATATTTT	TRBJ1-3	TRBV21-1	16	NA	NA
CASSRRQGGTDTQYF	TGTGCCAGTAGTAGAAGACAGGGGGGCACAGATACGCAGTATTTT	TRBJ2-3	TRBV19	15	TRBD1	NA
CATSRDQGTETQYF	TGTGCCACCAGCAGAGACCAGGGAACCGAGACCCAGTACTTC	TRBJ2-5	TRBV15	14	NA	few
CASSPPGLSSYNSPLHF	TGTGCCAGCAGCCCCCCGGGACTGAGCTCCTATAATTCACCCCTCCACTTT	TRBJ1-6	TRBV11-2	17	NA	NA
CAWAGGTGNTIYF	TGTGCCTGGGCAGGCGGGACTGGAAACACCATATATTTT	TRBJ1-3	TRBV30	13	NA	NA
CASSLDWTSGRDSYEQYF	TGTGCCAGCAGCTTAGATTGGACTAGCGGGAGAGACTCCTACGAGCAGTACTTC	TRBJ2-7	TRBV11-3	18	TRBD2	NA
CASSSQRDRGGDEQFF	TGTGCCAGTAGCTCCCAACGGGACAGGGGGGGAGATGAGCAGTTCTTC	TRBJ2-1	TRBV19	16	TRBD1	once
CASSSTGNTEAFF	TGTGCCAGCAGCTCGACAGGGAACACTGAAGCTTTCTTT	TRBJ1-1	TRBV7-9	13	NA	few
CASSWEDEQFF	TGCGCCAGCAGCTGGGAGGATGAGCAGTTCTTC	TRBJ2-1	TRBV5-1	11	NA	NA
CASSPDSHYEQYF	TGTGCCAGCAGCCCCGACAGCCACTACGAGCAGTACTTC	TRBJ2-7	TRBV7-2	13	NA	NA
CASSINPGGLWNQPQHF	TGTGCCAGTAGTATAAACCCAGGGGGCCTATGGAATCAGCCCCAGCATTTT	TRBJ1-5	TRBV19	17	TRBD1	once
CASSPGLAGSTDTQYF	TGTGCCAGCAGCCCCGGACTAGCGGGGAGCACAGATACGCAGTATTTT	TRBJ2-3	TRBV9	16	TRBD2	NA
CASRRAGTGELFF	TGTGCCAGCAGGCGAGCGGGCACCGGGGAGCTGTTTTTT	TRBJ2-2	TRBV6-5	13	NA	NA
CASSYSGGRTEAFF	TGTGCCAGCAGTTACTCGGGGGGGCGCACTGAAGCTTTCTTT	TRBJ1-1	TRBV6-2/TRBV6-3	14	NA	once
CASSLTEGRRAIQYF	TGTGCCAGCAGCTTAACGGAAGGACGGAGGGCCATTCAGTACTTC	TRBJ2-4	TRBV7-2	15	NA	NA
CASSGQGEGGYTF	TGTGCCAGCAGCGGACAGGGGGAGGGCGGCTACACCTTC	TRBJ1-2	TRBV7-2	13	TRBD1	NA
CASSAGGSGNTIYF	TGTGCCAGCAGCGCAGGGGGCTCTGGAAACACCATATATTTT	TRBJ1-3	TRBV7-9	14	TRBD1	NA
CASSQDAGVDTEAFF	TGCGCCAGCAGCCAAGATGCCGGGGTTGACACTGAAGCTTTCTTT	TRBJ1-1	TRBV4-3	15	NA	NA
CASSSDRRRGNQPQHF	TGTGCCAGCAGTTCAGACAGGCGAAGGGGCAATCAGCCCCAGCATTTT	TRBJ1-5	TRBV6-5	16	NA	NA
CAGLLAGGYEQYF	TGTGCCGGGCTACTAGCGGGAGGTTACGAGCAGTACTTC	TRBJ2-7	TRBV2	13	TRBD2	NA
CAWSGDNSGNTIYF	TGTGCCTGGAGTGGGGACAACTCTGGAAACACCATATATTTT	TRBJ1-3	TRBV30	14	NA	NA
CASSHNTGDYGYTF	TGCGCCAGCAGCCATAACACAGGGGACTATGGCTACACCTTC	TRBJ1-2	TRBV5-1	14	TRBD1	NA
CASSSRRGREQYF	TGTGCCAGCAGCTCACGCAGGGGGCGGGAGCAGTACTTC	TRBJ2-7	TRBV13	13	TRBD1	NA
CASSTTGNTEAFF	TGCGCCAGCAGTACTACAGGGAACACTGAAGCTTTCTTT	TRBJ1-1	TRBV10-2	13	NA	NA
CASTTGGGVNSPLHF	TGTGCCAGCACCACCGGAGGGGGCGTTAATTCACCCCTCCACTTT	TRBJ1-6	TRBV7-2	15	TRBD1	NA
CASSRGTASYNEQFF	TGTGCCAGCAGCCGCGGGACAGCATCCTACAATGAGCAGTTCTTC	TRBJ2-1	TRBV11-3	15	NA	NA
CASSFPGTEAFF	TGTGCCAGCAGCTTTCCCGGCACTGAAGCTTTCTTT	TRBJ1-1	TRBV3-1/TRBV3-2	12	NA	NA
CASRGQALGYTF	TGTGCCAGCAGGGGACAGGCCTTAGGCTACACCTTC	TRBJ1-2	TRBV2	12	TRBD1	NA
CASGGTGVTNQPQHF	TGTGCCAGCGGAGGGACAGGGGTTACCAATCAGCCCCAGCATTTT	TRBJ1-5	TRBV28	15	TRBD1	NA